This T cell receptor beta chain comes out of a study of T-cell memory formation after mild COVID-19. General study points: CD4+ clones that contracted lay mainly in CM and EM; CD8+ ones lay in EMRA.

Remarks on this clonotype: Its specificity is not known.

The CDR3 has 14 amino acids. CDR1 is MNHEY and CDR2 is SVGEGT in the germline V gene. Trimming took 5 bases from V and 8 from J, leaving 15 bases between them. MiXCR, applied by TCRdb to the 5' RACE reads, yields one record per CDR3 protein. The sample includes 500,000 to 550,000 distinct CDR3 sequences, roughly 20% seen only once; the top ten take roughly an eighth. The rearrangement uses TRBV6-2 or TRBV6-3 and TRBJ1-4; weak D call: TRBD1 (6 bases). This TCR derives from an adult woman who had mild COVID-19 (a few samples of this study predate the infection). Cell type and time point are not known. The sequenced material came from PBMCs or a T cell subset sorted from them (not recorded which). The CDR3 here is CASSARQVSEKLFF. In DNA, the CDR3 is TGTGCCAGCAGTGCTCGACAGGTTTCGGAAAAACTGTTTTTT.